Below are 25 T cell receptor beta chains sequenced from a single sample in a study of cytomegalovirus exposure and HLA in healthy donors. The PCR contained 60 Vbeta and 13 Jbeta primers. Measured with immunoSEQ multiplex PCR; TCRdb has only the in-frame clones, and not every one. This sample contains 85,000 to 90,000 clones. Sequencing was carried out using PBMCs. Source of these receptors: a man between 45 and 60 years old in good health and CMV-seropositive.

The rearrangement links TRBV7-9 to TRBJ2-1; D is perhaps TRBD1 (6 bases). V was cut by 4 bases and J by 15 bases, with 16 bases left in between. Per the germline V gene, CDR1 is SEHNR and CDR2 is FQNEAQ (reference sequence). This CDR3 has 12 amino acids. This CDR3 is CASSSRQERGFF. In DNA, the CDR3 is TGTGCCAGCAGCTCGAGACAGGAAAGGGGGTTCTTC.

The chain uses TRBV30 and TRBJ2-3; maybe TRBD2 (6 bases). Germline CDR1 is GTSNPN and CDR2 is SVGIG (reference sequence). Trimming removed 3 bases at V and 4 bases at J, with 17 bases between. CDR3 length: 15 residues. This CDR3 reads CAWSAGGQTPDTQYF. The CDR3 bases are TGTGCCTGGAGCGCAGGAGGGCAGACTCCAGATACGCAGTATTTT.

J is TRBJ2-7 and V is TRBV28, with 10 bases aligning to TRBD1. The germline CDR1 and CDR2 sequences are MDHEN and SYDVKM. Trimming at V came to 10 bases and at J to 3 bases, leaving 9 bases not matched to a gene. There are 14 residues in the CDR3. The CDR3 sequence is CATTETGGLYEQYF. CDR3 bases: TGTGCCACCACCGAGACAGGGGGCCTCTACGAGCAGTACTTC.

The CDR3 region has the DNA TGTGCCAGCTGGGACAGAGGCCATAATTCACCCCTCCACTTT. As protein: CASWDRGHNSPLHF. This rearrangement joins TRBV6-1 to TRBJ1-6; 7 nucleotides agree with TRBD1. V shed 8 bases and J 5 bases; nucleotides not matched to a gene: 6. The CDR3 has 14 amino acids. Germline-derived CDR1 and CDR2 are MNHNS and SASEGT.

V usage is TRBV7-9 and J usage is TRBJ1-5, with a weak D call TRBD1 (6 bases). CDR1 SEHNR and CDR2 FQNEAQ come from the germline V gene (reference sequence). The ends were cut back, 5 bases at V and 7 bases at J, with 9 bases in the middle. This CDR3 is built from 12 residues. The CDR3 DNA sequence: TGTGCCAGCAGCCAGACAGGCCAGCCCCAGCATTTT. Translating gives CASSQTGQPQHF.

The chain joins TRBV23-1 to TRBJ2-5; TRBD1 aligns across 8 bases. TRBV23-1 is sorted into the ORF group, with uncertain function. The ends lost 0 bases at V and 5 bases at J; junction bases unmatched: 11. The CDR3 loop spans 17 amino acids. CDR3 loop: CASSQSFLRQGPETQYF. CDR3 sequence (DNA): TGCGCCAGCAGTCAATCTTTTCTCCGACAGGGGCCGGAGACCCAGTACTTC.

Regarding this clone: Distinct nucleotide sequences in the sample also encode this CDR3. The chain links TRBV10-3 to TRBJ2-7; D is perhaps TRBD2 (5 bases). The V gene lost 10 bases and the J gene lost 4 bases, with 23 bases spanning the gap. This CDR3 contains 15 residues. Germline V lookup: CDR1 ENHRY, CDR2 SYGVKD. The CDR3 DNA is TGTGCCACCCTCAGTTACCGGGCTAGCCTTTACGAGCAGTACTTC. It is translated as CATLSYRASLYEQYF.

The chain joins TRBV7-9 to TRBJ1-4; no clear D gene. V lost 4 bases to trimming and J lost 8 bases, with 17 bases between them. The germline V gene encodes CDR1 SEHNR and CDR2 FQNEAQ (reference sequence). The CDR3 consists of 15 residues. The CDR3 DNA is TGTGCCAGCAGCTCACCGAGAGGGTTACCCGAAAAACTGTTTTTT. Translation gives CASSSPRGLPEKLFF.

The rearrangement links TRBV10-3 to TRBJ2-1; D might be TRBD2 (5 bases). This CDR3 region has 16 residues. V lost 0 bases, J lost 5 bases, and 14 bases lay in between. Germline assignment: CDR1 ENHRY and CDR2 SYGVKD. CDR3 sequence reads: CAISESEGSSHNEQFF. The CDR3 nucleotides read TGTGCCATCAGTGAGTCCGAGGGCAGTTCTCACAATGAGCAGTTCTTC.

This sequence joins TRBV10-3 and TRBJ2-1; TRBD2 matches 15 bases. This CDR3 region has 16 residues. Germline V lookup: CDR1 ENHRY, CDR2 SYGVKD. The ends lost 3 bases at V and 7 bases at J; junction bases unmatched: 4. The DNA of the CDR3 is TGTGCCATCAGTGAACCGGGACTAGCGGGAGGAAATGAGCAGTTCTTC. It translates to CAISEPGLAGGNEQFF.

V and J are TRBV30 and TRBJ2-7; 7 bases fit TRBD1. Germline V lookup: CDR1 GTSNPN, CDR2 SVGIG (reference sequence). This CDR3 has 12 amino acids. The junction had 4 bases not matched to a gene; V was cut back by 8 bases and J by 0 bases. CDR3 sequence (DNA): TGTGCCATCGGGACAGACTCCTACGAGCAGTACTTC. It yields the protein CAIGTDSYEQYF.

This chain connects TRBV11-3 to TRBJ2-7, with no clear D. In germline, CDR1 is SGHNT, CDR2 YENEEA. Trimming left V 6 bases short and J 7 bases short, with 13 bases between. The CDR3 totals 12 residues. The DNA of the CDR3 is TGTGCCAGCAGTCCCTGGATGGGAGAGCAGTACGTC. It codes for CASSPWMGEQYV.

The chain joins TRBV29-1 to TRBJ2-1; 11 bases are a match to TRBD2. V was clipped by 7 bases and J by 4 bases; unmatched bases: 3. This CDR3 has 13 amino acids. Germline V gene lookup returns CDR1 SQVTM and CDR2 ANQGSEA. CDR3 loop: CSGGTSGYNEQFF. CDR3 nucleotide sequence: TGCAGCGGAGGGACTAGCGGTTACAATGAGCAGTTCTTC.

This chain uses TRBV9 with TRBJ2-2, with 10 positions matching TRBD2. Losses at the gene ends were 0 bases for V and 4 bases for J; bases not matched to a gene: 6. CDR3 length equals 17 residues. Germline CDR1 and CDR2: SGDLS and YYNGEE. The CDR3 DNA is TGTGCCAGCAGCGTAGGAATTAGCGGGAGGTCCACCGGGGAGCTGTTTTTT. The encoded protein is CASSVGISGRSTGELFF. Based on the CDR3 plus reference TRBV9 and TRBJ2-2, the full variable domain is DSGVTQTPKHLITATGQRVTLRCSPRSGDLSVYWYQQSLDQGLQFLIQYYNGEERAKGNILERFSAQQFPDLHSELNLSSLELGDSALYFCASSVGISGRSTGELFFGEGSRLTVL.

The gene calls are TRBV19 and TRBJ2-1; 12 nucleotides align to TRBD2. Per the germline V gene, CDR1 is LNHDA and CDR2 is SQIVND (reference sequence). The CDR3 has 12 amino acids. Unmatched junction bases numbered 4, after V lost 6 bases and J lost 13 bases. Here the CDR3 reads CASSRLAGDQFF. The DNA of the CDR3 is TGTGCCAGTAGCAGACTAGCGGGAGATCAGTTCTTC.

The CDR3 DNA reads TGTGCCAGCAGCTTGGGCCGGAGCTCTGGAAACACCATATATTTT. The encoded protein is CASSLGRSSGNTIYF. The V gene is TRBV5-6, the J gene TRBJ1-3, with D unclear. Germline lookup yields CDR1 SGHDT and CDR2 YYEEEE. The V end was cut by 0 bases, the J end by 0 bases, with 7 bases between. The CDR3 length is 15 residues.

This rearrangement joins TRBV14 to TRBJ2-5; D perhaps matches TRBD2 (5 bases). V lost 8 bases and J 5 bases, leaving 15 bases between the germline ends. Germline lookup yields CDR1 SGHDN and CDR2 FVKESK. This CDR3 has 13 residues. The CDR3 is CASGLYGGETQYF. The CDR3 bases are TGTGCCAGCGGGTTATATGGCGGGGAGACCCAGTACTTC.

Written as DNA, the CDR3 is TGTGCCAGCAGCTTACTCAGGGGCGGGGAGACCCAGTACTTC. The encoded protein is CASSLLRGGETQYF. The chain is built from TRBV7-2 and TRBJ2-5; tentative D call: TRBD1 (6 bases). Per germline, CDR1 SGHTA and CDR2 FQGNSA. The ends were cut back, 2 bases at V and 5 bases at J, with 12 bases in the middle. The CDR3 extends over 14 amino acids.

V and J are TRBV7-6 and TRBJ2-1; 9 bases map to TRBD2. CDR1 and CDR2 from the germline V gene are SGHVS and FNYEAQ. Losses at the gene ends were 1 base for V and 9 bases for J; bases not matched to a gene: 10. The length of the CDR3 is 16 residues. The DNA for the CDR3 is TGTGCCAGCAGCTTAGGTTGGACTAGCGAAGGGAGTGAGCAGTTCTTC. Amino acid sequence: CASSLGWTSEGSEQFF.

The rearrangement links TRBV4-3 to TRBJ1-2; D not certain. This CDR3 region has 16 residues. The germline CDR1 and CDR2 sequences are LGHNA and YSLEER. The V gene lost 0 bases and the J gene lost 4 bases, with 15 bases spanning the gap. CDR3 in DNA: TGCGCCAGCAGCCAAGATTTCGGGGTGGGGAGCTATGGCTACACCTTC. Translation gives CASSQDFGVGSYGYTF.

This chain links TRBV7-9 with TRBJ1-1; D not resolved. Trimming left V 1 base short and J 7 bases short, with 13 bases between. The CDR3 loop spans 14 amino acids. Germline-derived CDR1 and CDR2 are SEHNR and FQNEAQ (reference sequence). This CDR3 is CASSLGISGGEAFF. Here the CDR3 DNA reads TGTGCCAGCAGCTTAGGGATCAGTGGAGGTGAAGCTTTCTTT.

The V call is TRBV5-4, the J call TRBJ2-7; D possibly corresponds to TRBD1 (5 bases). The germline CDR1 and CDR2 sequences are SGHNT and YYREEE (reference sequence). The ends were cut back, 4 bases at V and 0 bases at J, with 11 bases in the middle. The CDR3 is 14 amino acids. CDR3 residues: CASSPNRRSYEQYF. The CDR3 DNA reads as TGTGCCAGCAGCCCGAACAGGCGCTCCTACGAGCAGTACTTC.

The chain is built from TRBV5-4 and TRBJ1-2; D uncertain. The V gene lost 0 bases and the J gene lost 4 bases, with 10 bases spanning the gap. The CDR3 runs 14 residues. The germline CDR1 and CDR2 sequences are SGHNT and YYREEE (reference sequence). Here the CDR3 reads CASSLVSELYGYTF. In DNA, the CDR3 is TGTGCCAGCAGCTTGGTGTCCGAACTCTATGGCTACACCTTC.

This chain uses TRBV5-6 with TRBJ2-1, with 9 positions matching TRBD2. CDR1 is SGHDT, CDR2 YYEEEE, per germline. V shed 5 bases, J shed 3 bases, and the junction held 12 bases outside the gene matches. This CDR3 contains 17 residues. The CDR3 DNA is TGTGCCAGCAGTCCCGGACTAGCGACCCTGTACTACAATGAGCAGTTCTTC. As protein: CASSPGLATLYYNEQFF.

The genes are TRBV5-1 and TRBJ2-1, with D maybe TRBD2 (5 bases). V was shortened by 0 bases and J by 2 bases, with 12 bases between the two germline ends. This CDR3 spans 16 amino acids. Germline V gives CDR1 SGHRS, CDR2 YFSETQ. The CDR3 region has the DNA TGCGCCAGCAGCTTGGCCCCGGGATACGCCTACAATGAGCAGTTCTTC. It is translated as CASSLAPGYAYNEQFF.